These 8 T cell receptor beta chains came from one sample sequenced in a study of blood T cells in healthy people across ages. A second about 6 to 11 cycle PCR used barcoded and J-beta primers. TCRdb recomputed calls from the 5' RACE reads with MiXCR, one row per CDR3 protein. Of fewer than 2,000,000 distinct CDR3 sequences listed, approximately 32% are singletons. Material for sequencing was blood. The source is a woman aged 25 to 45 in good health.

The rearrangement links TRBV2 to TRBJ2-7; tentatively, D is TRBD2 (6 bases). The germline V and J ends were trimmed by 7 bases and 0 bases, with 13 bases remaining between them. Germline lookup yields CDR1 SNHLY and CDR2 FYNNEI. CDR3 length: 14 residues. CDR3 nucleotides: TGTGCCAGCAACCGGGACGGGAGCTCCTACGAGCAGTACTTC. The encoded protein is CASNRDGSSYEQYF.

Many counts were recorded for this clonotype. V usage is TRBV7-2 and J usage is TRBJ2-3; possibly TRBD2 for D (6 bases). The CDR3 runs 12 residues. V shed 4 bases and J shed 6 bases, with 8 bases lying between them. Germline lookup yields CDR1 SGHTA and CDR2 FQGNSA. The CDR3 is CASSSRGDTQYF. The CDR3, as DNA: TGTGCCAGCAGCTCCCGGGGGGATACGCAGTATTTT.

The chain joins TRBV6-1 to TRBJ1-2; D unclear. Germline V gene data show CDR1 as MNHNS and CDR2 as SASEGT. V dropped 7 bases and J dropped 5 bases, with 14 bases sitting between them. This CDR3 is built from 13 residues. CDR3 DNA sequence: TGTGCCAGCAATGGTGGGGATGCTTATGGCTACACCTTC. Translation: CASNGGDAYGYTF.

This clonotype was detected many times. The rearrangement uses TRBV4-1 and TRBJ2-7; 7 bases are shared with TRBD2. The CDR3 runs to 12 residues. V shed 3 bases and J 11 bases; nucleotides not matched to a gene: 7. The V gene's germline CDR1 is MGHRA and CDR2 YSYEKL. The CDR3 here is CASSQGDYGKYF. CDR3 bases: TGCGCCAGCAGCCAGGGGGACTACGGGAAGTACTTC.

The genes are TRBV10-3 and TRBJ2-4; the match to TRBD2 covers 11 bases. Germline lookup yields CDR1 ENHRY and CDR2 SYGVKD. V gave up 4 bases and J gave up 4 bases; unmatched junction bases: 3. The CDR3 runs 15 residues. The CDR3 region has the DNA TGTGCCATCAGTGCGGTAGCGGGAGGGAAAAACATTCAGTACTTC. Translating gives CAISAVAGGKNIQYF.

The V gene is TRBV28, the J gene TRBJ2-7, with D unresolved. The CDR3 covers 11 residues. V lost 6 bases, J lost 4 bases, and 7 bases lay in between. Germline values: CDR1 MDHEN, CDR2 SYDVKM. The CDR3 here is CASRYGYEQYF. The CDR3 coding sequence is TGTGCCAGCAGATATGGGTACGAGCAGTACTTC.

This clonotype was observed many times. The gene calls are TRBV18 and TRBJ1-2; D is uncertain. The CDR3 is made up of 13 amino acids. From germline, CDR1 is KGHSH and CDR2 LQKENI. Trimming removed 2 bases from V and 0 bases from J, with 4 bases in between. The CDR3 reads CASSPEANYGYTF. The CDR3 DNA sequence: TGTGCCAGCTCACCAGAGGCTAACTATGGCTACACCTTC.

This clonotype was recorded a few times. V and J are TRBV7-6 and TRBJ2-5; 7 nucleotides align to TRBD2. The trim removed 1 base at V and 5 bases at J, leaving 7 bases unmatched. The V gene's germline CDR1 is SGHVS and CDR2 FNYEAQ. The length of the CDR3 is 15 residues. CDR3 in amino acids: CASSLERTSGETQYF. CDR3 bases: TGTGCCAGCAGCTTAGAAAGGACTAGTGGGGAGACCCAGTACTTC.